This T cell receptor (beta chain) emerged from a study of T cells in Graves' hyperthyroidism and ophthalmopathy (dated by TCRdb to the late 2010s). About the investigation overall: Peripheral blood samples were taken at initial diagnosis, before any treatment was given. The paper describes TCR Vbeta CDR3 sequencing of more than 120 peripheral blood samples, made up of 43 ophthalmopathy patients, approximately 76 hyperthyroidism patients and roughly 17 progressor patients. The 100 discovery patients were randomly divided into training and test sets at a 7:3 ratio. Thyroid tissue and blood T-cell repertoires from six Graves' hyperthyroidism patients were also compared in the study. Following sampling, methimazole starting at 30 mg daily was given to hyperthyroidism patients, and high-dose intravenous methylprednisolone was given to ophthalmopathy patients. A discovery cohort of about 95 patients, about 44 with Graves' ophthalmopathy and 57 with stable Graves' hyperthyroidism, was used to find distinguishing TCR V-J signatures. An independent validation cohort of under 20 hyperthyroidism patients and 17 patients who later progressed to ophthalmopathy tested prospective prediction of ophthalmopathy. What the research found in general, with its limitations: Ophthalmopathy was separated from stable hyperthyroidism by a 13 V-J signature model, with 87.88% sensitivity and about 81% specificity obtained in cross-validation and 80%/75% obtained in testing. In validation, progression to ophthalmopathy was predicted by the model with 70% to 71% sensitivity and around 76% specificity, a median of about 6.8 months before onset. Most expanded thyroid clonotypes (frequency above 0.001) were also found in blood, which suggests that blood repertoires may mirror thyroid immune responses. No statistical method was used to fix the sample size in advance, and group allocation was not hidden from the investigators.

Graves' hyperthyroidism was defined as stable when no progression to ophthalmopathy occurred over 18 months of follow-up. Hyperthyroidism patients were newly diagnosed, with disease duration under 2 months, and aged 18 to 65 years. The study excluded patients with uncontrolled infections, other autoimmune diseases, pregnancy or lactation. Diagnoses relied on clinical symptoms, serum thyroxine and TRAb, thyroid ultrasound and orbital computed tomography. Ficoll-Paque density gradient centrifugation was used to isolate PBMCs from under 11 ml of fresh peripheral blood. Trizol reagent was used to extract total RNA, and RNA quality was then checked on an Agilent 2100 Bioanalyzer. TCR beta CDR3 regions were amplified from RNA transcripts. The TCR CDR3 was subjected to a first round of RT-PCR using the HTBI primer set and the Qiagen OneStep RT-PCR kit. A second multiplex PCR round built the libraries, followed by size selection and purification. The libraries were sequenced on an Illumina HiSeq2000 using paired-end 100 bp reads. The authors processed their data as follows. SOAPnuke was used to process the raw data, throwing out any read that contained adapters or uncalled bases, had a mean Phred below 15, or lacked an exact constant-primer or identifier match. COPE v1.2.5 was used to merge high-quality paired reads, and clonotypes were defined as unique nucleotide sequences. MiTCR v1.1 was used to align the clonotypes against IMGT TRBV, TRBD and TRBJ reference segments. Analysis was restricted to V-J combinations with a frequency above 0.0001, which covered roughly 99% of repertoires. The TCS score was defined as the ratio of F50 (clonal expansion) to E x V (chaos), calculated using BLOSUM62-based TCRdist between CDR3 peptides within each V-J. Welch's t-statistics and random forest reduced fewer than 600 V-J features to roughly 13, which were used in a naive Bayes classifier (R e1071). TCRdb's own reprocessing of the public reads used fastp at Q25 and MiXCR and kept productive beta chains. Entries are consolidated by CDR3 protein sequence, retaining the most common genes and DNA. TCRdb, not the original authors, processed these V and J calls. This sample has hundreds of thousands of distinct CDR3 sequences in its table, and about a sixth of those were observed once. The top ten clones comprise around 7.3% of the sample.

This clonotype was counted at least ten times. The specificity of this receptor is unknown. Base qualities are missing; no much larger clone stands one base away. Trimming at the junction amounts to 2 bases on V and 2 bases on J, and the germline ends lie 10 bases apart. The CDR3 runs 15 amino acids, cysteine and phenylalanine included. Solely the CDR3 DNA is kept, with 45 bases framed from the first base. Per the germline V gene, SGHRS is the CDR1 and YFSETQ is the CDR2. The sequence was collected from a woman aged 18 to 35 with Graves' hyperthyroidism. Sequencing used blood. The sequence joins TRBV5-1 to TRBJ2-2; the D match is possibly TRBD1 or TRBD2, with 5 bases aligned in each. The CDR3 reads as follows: CASSFGTANTGELFF. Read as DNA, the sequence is TGCGCCAGCAGCTTCGGGACGGCAAACACCGGGGAGCTGTTTTTT.